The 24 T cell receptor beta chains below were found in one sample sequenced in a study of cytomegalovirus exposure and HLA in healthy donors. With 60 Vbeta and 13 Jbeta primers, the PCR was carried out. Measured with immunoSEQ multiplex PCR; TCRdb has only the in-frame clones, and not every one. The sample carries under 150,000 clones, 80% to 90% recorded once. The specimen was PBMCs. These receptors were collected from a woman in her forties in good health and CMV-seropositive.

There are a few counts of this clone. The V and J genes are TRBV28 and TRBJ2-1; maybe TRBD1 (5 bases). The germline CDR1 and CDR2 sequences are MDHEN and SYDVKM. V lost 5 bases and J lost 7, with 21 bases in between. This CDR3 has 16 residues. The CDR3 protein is CASSRPYGALGNEQFF. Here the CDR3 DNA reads TGTGCCAGCAGTCGGCCCTATGGGGCTTTGGGAAATGAGCAGTTCTTC.

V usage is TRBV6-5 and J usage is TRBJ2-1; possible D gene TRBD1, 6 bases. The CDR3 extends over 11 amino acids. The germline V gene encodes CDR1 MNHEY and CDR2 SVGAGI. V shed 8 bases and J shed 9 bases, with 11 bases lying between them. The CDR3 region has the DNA TGTGCCAGCGCAAGAGGGGGTGAGCAGTTCTTC. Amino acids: CASARGGEQFF.

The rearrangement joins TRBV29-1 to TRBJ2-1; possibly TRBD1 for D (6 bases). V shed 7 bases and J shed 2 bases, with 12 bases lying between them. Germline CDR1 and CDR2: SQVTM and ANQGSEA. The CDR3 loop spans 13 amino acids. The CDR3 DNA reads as TGCAGCGCAGCCGGGACAACCTACAATGAGCAGTTCTTC. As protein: CSAAGTTYNEQFF.

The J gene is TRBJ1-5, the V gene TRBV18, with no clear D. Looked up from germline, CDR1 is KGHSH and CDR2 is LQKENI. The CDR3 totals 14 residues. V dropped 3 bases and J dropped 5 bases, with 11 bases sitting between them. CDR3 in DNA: TGTGCCAGCTCACCCTCGGGGTTGTATCAGCCCCAGCATTTT. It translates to CASSPSGLYQPQHF.

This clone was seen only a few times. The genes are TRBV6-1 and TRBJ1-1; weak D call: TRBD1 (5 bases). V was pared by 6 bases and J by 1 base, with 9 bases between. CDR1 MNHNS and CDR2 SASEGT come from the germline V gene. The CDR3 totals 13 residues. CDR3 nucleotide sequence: TGTGCCAGCAGCTTTGACAGGAACACTGAAGCTTTCTTT. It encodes CASSFDRNTEAFF.

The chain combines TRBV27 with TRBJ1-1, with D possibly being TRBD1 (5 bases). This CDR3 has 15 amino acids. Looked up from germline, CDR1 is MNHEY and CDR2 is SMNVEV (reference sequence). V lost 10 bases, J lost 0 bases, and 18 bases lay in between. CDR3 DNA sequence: TGTGCCACCGAAAGGAGTGAACAGGTGAACACTGAAGCTTTCTTT. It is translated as CATERSEQVNTEAFF.

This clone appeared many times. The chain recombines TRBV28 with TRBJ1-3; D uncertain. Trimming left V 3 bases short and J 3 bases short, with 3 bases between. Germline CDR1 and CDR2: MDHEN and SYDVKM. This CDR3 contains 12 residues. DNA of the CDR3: TGTGCCAGCAGTTTCCGTGGAAACACCATATATTTT. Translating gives CASSFRGNTIYF.

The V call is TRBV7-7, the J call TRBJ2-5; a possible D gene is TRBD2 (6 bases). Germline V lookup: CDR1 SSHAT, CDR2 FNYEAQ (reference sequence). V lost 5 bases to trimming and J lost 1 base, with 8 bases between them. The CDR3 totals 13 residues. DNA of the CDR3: TGTGCCAGCAGCCGGGGGTTCCAAGAGACCCAGTACTTC. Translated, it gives CASSRGFQETQYF.

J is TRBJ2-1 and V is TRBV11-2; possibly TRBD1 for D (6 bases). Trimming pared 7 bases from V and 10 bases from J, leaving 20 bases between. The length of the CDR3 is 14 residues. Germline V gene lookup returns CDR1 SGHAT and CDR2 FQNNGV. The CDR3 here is CASKMALGAYEQFF. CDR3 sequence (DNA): TGTGCCAGCAAGATGGCGCTGGGGGCCTACGAGCAGTTCTTC.

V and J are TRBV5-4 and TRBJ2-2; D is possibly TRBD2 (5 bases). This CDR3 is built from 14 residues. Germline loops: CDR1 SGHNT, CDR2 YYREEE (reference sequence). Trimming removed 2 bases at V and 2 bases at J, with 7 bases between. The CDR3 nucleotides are TGTGCCAGCAGCTTCGACTATAACACCGGGGAGCTGTTTTTT. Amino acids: CASSFDYNTGELFF.

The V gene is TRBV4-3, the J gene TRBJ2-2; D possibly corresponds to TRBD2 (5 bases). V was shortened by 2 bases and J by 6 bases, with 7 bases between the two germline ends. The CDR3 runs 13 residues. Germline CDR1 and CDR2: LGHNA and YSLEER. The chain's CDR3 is CASSQSRAGELFF. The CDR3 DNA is TGCGCCAGCAGCCAATCGAGGGCCGGGGAGCTGTTTTTT.

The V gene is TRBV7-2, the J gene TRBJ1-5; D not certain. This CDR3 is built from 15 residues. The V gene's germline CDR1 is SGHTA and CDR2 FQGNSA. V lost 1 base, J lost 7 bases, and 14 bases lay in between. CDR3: CASSLDTRDGQPQHF. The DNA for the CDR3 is TGTGCCAGCAGCTTAGATACCCGGGATGGGCAGCCCCAGCATTTT.

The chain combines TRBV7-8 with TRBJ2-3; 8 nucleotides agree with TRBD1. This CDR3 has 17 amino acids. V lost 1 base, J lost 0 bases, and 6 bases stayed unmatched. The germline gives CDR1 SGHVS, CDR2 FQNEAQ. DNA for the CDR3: TGTGCCAGCAGCTTAGACGGACAGGGTATTAGCACAGATACGCAGTATTTT. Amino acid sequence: CASSLDGQGISTDTQYF.

The CDR3 loop is CSVVRGTTGTGSEQFF. The CDR3, as DNA: TGCAGCGTTGTGAGGGGGACCACCGGGACAGGGAGTGAGCAGTTCTTC. The V call is TRBV29-1, the J call TRBJ2-1, with 9 bases that match TRBD1. J was trimmed by 9 bases and V by 4 bases; bases with no gene match: 16. The CDR3 sequence is 16 residues long. CDR1 is SQVTM, CDR2 ANQGSEA, per germline.

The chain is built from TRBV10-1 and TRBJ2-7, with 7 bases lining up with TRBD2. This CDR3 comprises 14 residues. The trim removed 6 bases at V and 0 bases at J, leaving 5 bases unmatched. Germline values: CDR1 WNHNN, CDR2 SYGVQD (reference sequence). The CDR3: CASRAGRGSYEQYF. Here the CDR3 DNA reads TGCGCCAGCAGAGCGGGGAGGGGCTCCTACGAGCAGTACTTC.

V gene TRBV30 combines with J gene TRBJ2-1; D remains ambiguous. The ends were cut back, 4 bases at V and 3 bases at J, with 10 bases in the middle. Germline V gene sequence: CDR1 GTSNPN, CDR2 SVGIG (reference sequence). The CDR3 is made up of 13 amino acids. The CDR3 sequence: CAWTQYSYNEQFF. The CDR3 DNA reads TGTGCCTGGACCCAATACAGCTACAATGAGCAGTTCTTC.

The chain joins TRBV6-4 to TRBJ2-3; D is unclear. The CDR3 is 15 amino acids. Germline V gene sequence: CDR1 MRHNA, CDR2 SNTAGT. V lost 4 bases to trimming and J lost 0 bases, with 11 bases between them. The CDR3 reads CASSATVASTDTQYF. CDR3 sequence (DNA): TGTGCCAGCAGTGCAACAGTGGCTAGCACAGATACGCAGTATTTT.

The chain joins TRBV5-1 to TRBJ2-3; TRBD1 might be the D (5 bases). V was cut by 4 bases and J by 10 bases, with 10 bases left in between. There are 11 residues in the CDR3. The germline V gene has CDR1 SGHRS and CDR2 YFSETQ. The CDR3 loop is CASSEQGSQYF. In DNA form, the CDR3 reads TGCGCCAGCAGCGAGCAGGGCTCGCAGTATTTT. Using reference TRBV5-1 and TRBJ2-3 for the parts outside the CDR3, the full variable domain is KAGVTQTPRYLIKTRGQQVTLSCSPISGHRSVSWYQQTPGQGLQFLFEYFSETQRNKGNFPGRFSGRQFSNSRSEMNVSTLELGDSALYLCASSEQGSQYFGPGTRLTVL.

CDR3 in DNA: TGTGCCAGCAGCTTAGCTGTGACAGTCGCGTCCTACGAGCAGTACTTC. Protein sequence: CASSLAVTVASYEQYF. The chain has TRBV11-2 and TRBJ2-7; tentative D call: TRBD1 (5 bases). Trimming shortened V by 1 base and J by 1 base, and 14 bases separated the two germline ends. CDR3 size: 16 residues. Germline CDR1 reads SGHAT; CDR2 reads FQNNGV. The variable domain in full, completed from reference TRBV11-2 and TRBJ2-7, reads EAGVAQSPRYKIIEKRQSVAFWCNPISGHATLYWYQQILGQGPKLLIQFQNNGVVDDSQLPKDRFSAERLKGVDSTLKIQPAKLEDSAVYLCASSLAVTVASYEQYFGPGTRLTVT.

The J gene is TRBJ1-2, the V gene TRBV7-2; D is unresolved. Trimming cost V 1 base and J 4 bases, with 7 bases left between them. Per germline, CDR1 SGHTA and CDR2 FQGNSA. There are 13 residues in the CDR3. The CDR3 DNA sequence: TGTGCCAGCAGCTTAGGTCAGGTCTATGGCTACACCTTC. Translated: CASSLGQVYGYTF.

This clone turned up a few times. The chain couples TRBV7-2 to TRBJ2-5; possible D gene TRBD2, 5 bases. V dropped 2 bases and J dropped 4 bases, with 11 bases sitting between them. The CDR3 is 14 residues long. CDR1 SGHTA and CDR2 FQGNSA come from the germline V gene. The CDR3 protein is CASSLSIATETQYF. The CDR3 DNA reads TGTGCCAGCAGCTTAAGCATAGCGACAGAGACCCAGTACTTC.

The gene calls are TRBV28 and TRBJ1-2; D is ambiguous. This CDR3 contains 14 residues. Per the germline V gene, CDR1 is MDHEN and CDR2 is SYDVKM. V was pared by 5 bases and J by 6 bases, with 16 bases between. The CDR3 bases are TGTGCCAGCAGTATCGATGACGGGTTTCATGGCTACACCTTC. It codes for CASSIDDGFHGYTF.

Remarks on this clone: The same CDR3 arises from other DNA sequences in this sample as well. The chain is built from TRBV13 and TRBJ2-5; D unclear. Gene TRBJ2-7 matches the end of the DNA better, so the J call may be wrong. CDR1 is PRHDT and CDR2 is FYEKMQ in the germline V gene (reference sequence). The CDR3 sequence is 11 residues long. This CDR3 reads CASSLGYEQYF. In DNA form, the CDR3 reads TGTGCCAGCAGCTTAGGGTACGAGCAGTACTTC.

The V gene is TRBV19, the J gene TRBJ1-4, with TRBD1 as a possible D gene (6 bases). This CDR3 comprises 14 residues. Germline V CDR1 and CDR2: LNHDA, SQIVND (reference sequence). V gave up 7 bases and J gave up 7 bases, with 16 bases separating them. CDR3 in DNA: TGTGCCAGTACCCCCAGGGGAGGGGGTGAAAAACTGTTTTTT. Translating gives CASTPRGGGEKLFF.